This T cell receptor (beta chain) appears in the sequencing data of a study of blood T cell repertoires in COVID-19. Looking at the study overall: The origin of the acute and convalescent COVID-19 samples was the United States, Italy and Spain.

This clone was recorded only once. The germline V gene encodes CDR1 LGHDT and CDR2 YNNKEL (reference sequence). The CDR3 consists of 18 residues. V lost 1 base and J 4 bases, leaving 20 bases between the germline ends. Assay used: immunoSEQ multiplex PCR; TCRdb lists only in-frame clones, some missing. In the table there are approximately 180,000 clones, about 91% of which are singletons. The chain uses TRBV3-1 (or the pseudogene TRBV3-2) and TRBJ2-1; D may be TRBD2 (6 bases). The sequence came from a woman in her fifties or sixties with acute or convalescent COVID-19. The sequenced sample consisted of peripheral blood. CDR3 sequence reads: CASSQGANRRDCYNEQFF. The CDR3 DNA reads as TGTGCCAGCAGCCAAGGGGCCAACCGCCGGGACTGTTACAATGAGCAGTTCTTC.